This TCR beta chain was retrieved from a study of blood T cell repertoires in COVID-19. The overall study: From T cells, B-cell-depleted T cells, or PBMCs came the material, which was cDNA or gDNA.

The germline V gene encodes CDR1 LGHDT and CDR2 YNNKEL (reference sequence). The V gene lost 1 base and the J gene lost 0 bases, with 7 bases spanning the gap. The CDR3 is 16 amino acids. The assay was immunoSEQ multiplex PCR, and TCRdb's table has in-frame clones only and misses some. In the table there are about 150,000 clones, approximately 91% of which are singletons. The specimen was peripheral blood. The chain is built from TRBV3-1 (or the pseudogene TRBV3-2) and TRBJ1-6; D call uncertain. The sequence derives from a woman in her 70s with acute or convalescent COVID-19. The chain's CDR3 is CASSQGGGSYNSPLHF. DNA for the CDR3: TGTGCCAGCAGCCAAGGAGGAGGCTCCTATAATTCACCCCTCCACTTT.